The 14 T cell receptor beta chains in this list originate from one sample, sequenced in a study of long-term antiretroviral therapy in people with HIV. Assay version v3.0 of immunoSEQ was used, and it was run at survey level. Here immunoSEQ multiplex PCR was the method, and the copy in TCRdb shows in-frame clones only, minus some. This sample has some 22,000 clones; 65% to 80% occur once, and the top ten carry almost 9.5%. Here the sequenced sample was unsorted PBMCs, taken 4.1 years after starting antiretroviral therapy. These TCRs come from a middle-aged woman with HIV.

V is TRBV23-1 and J is TRBJ1-4; no definite D call. TRBV23-1 is an ORF; its function is uncertain. Deletions cut 4 bases from V and 8 bases from J, with 11 bases between. This CDR3 region has 13 residues. The CDR3 reads CASSPRTGEKLFF. DNA for the CDR3: TGCGCCAGCAGTCCTAGAACCGGAGAAAAACTGTTTTTT.

The V call is TRBV19, the J call TRBJ1-1; D is unresolved. Germline CDR1 reads LNHDA; CDR2 reads SQIVND (reference sequence). The CDR3 is 13 residues long. The V and J ends lost 7 bases and 6 bases respectively, with 15 bases between them. The CDR3 DNA reads as TGTGCCAGTACCCACCGGGCCGGGGCTGAAGCTTTCTTT. Amino acid sequence: CASTHRAGAEAFF.

The CDR3 reads CASTTRREMNTEAFF. In DNA, the CDR3 is TGTGCCAGCACCACTAGAAGGGAAATGAACACTGAAGCTTTCTTT. This chain joins TRBV7-9 and TRBJ1-1; D is undetermined. Deletions cut 7 bases from V and 0 bases from J, with 15 bases between. The CDR3 extends over 15 amino acids. The germline gives CDR1 SEHNR, CDR2 FQNEAQ (reference sequence).

This clone occurred once. This sequence joins TRBV19 and TRBJ2-2, with D maybe TRBD2 (5 bases). This CDR3 is 15 amino acids long. Trimming stripped 5 bases from V and 5 bases from J, with 15 bases between. Germline V gives CDR1 LNHDA, CDR2 SQIVND (reference sequence). As DNA, the CDR3 is TGTGCCAGTAGTTTCGGGGTCGCCGGTACCGGGGAGCTGTTTTTT. Translated, it gives CASSFGVAGTGELFF.

This chain uses TRBV5-1 with TRBJ2-7, with D perhaps assigned TRBD1 or TRBD2 (5 bases each). Germline CDR1 SGHRS, CDR2 YFSETQ. The CDR3 is 14 amino acids. V shed 3 bases and J shed 2 bases, with 12 bases lying between them. The CDR3 DNA reads TGCGCCAGCAGCTCTCCCGGGGCCCCCTACGAGCAGTACTTC. Translating it yields CASSSPGAPYEQYF.

The chain recombines TRBV28 with TRBJ2-3; maybe TRBD2 (5 bases). Germline CDR1 MDHEN, CDR2 SYDVKM. V was pared by 5 bases and J by 3 bases, with 15 bases between. The CDR3 is made up of 15 amino acids. The CDR3 coding sequence is TGTGCCAGCAGTCCCCCAAGCGGAATAACAGATACGCAGTATTTT. It is translated as CASSPPSGITDTQYF.

The chain carries TRBV7-9 and TRBJ2-1, with TRBD1 as a possible D gene (5 bases). Germline V gene sequence: CDR1 SEHNR, CDR2 FQNEAQ (reference sequence). V was clipped by 5 bases and J by 8 bases, with 22 bases between them. The CDR3 runs to 16 residues. The CDR3 DNA reads as TGTGCCAGCAGCCGCCGCAGGGTTTCGATGTCCGATGAGCAGTTCTTC. Translation: CASSRRRVSMSDEQFF.

The J gene is TRBJ1-2, the V gene TRBV5-1, with a weak D call TRBD1 (6 bases). The CDR3 runs 14 residues. V was clipped by 7 bases and J by 3 bases, with 16 bases between them. Germline V gene sequence: CDR1 SGHRS, CDR2 YFSETQ. The CDR3 sequence is CASGSGGADYGYTF. The DNA of the CDR3 is TGCGCCAGCGGGTCCGGGGGCGCAGACTATGGCTACACCTTC.

The V gene is TRBV11-3, the J gene TRBJ1-2; a weak D match, TRBD1 (5 bases). Trimming took off 2 bases at V and 3 bases at J, with 16 bases between the two ends. CDR3 size: 16 residues. Germline V gives CDR1 SGHNT, CDR2 YENEEA. The CDR3 here is CASSLSSSLGDYGYTF. The DNA of the CDR3 is TGTGCCAGCAGCTTAAGTTCTTCCCTGGGGGACTATGGCTACACCTTC.

The V and J genes are TRBV7-2 and TRBJ2-1, with D tentatively TRBD1 (5 bases). This CDR3 is 11 amino acids long. CDR1 is SGHTA, CDR2 FQGNSA, per germline. V lost 4 bases and J 9 bases, leaving 7 bases between the germline ends. This chain's CDR3 is CASSSRGEQFF. CDR3 nucleotide sequence: TGTGCCAGCAGCTCAAGGGGTGAGCAGTTCTTC.

This clone has a handful of counts. The chain combines TRBV18 with TRBJ1-5; a possible D gene is TRBD1 (6 bases). Germline CDR1 is KGHSH and CDR2 is LQKENI. V was cut by 4 bases and J by 3 bases, with 19 bases left in between. CDR3 size: 17 residues. CDR3 region: CASSRAPQGSVNQPQHF. The CDR3 nucleotides read TGTGCCAGCTCACGAGCACCTCAGGGGTCCGTCAATCAGCCCCAGCATTTT.

The chain links TRBV6-6 to TRBJ2-5, with D possibly being TRBD2 (5 bases). V was shortened by 7 bases and J by 2 bases, with 20 bases between the two germline ends. This CDR3 region has 16 residues. Per the germline V gene, CDR1 is MNHNY and CDR2 is SVGAGI (reference sequence). The CDR3 spells CASTPFPMPGQETQYF. The CDR3 region has the DNA TGTGCCAGCACCCCGTTCCCTATGCCGGGGCAAGAGACCCAGTACTTC.

The chain employs TRBV27 and TRBJ1-3; 7 nucleotides line up with TRBD1. The CDR3 length is 16 residues. Per germline, CDR1 MNHEY and CDR2 SMNVEV (reference sequence). V was pared by 5 bases and J by 3 bases, with 10 bases of the junction left unmatched. The CDR3 protein is CASSRLGQLGGNTIYF. CDR3 nucleotides: TGTGCCAGCAGTCGCCTGGGACAGTTAGGTGGAAACACCATATATTTT.

This clone was recorded a few times. The V call is TRBV14, the J call TRBJ1-1, with 7 bases lining up with TRBD1. The V and J ends lost 1 base and 4 bases, in that order; junction bases with no gene match: 6. This CDR3 is built from 15 residues. Germline V lookup: CDR1 SGHDN, CDR2 FVKESK. The CDR3: CASSQVEAGGTEAFF. DNA of the CDR3: TGTGCCAGCAGCCAAGTAGAGGCAGGGGGCACTGAAGCTTTCTTT.